These 10 T cell receptor beta chains share one sample of origin, sequenced in a study of blood T cell repertoires in COVID-19. TCRdb's copy holds only in-frame clones and misses some; the assay was immunoSEQ multiplex PCR. The data contain 170,000 or so clones, around nine tenths of them singletons. The sample was peripheral blood. All receptors derive from a woman aged 18-30 years who had recovered from COVID-19.

The chain links TRBV7-2 to TRBJ2-1, with 10 bases lining up with TRBD1. Trimming at V came to 4 bases and at J to 0 bases, leaving 6 bases not matched to a gene. This CDR3 contains 17 residues. Germline V gene sequence: CDR1 SGHTA, CDR2 FQGNSA. CDR3 sequence reads: CASSSPTGGRSYNEQFF. DNA of the CDR3: TGTGCCAGCAGCTCCCCGACAGGGGGCCGCTCCTACAATGAGCAGTTCTTC.

As DNA, the CDR3 is TGTGCCAGCAGCTTAGAGGGGACTGGGAATCAGCCCCAGCATTTT. Translating gives CASSLEGTGNQPQHF. The V and J genes are TRBV11-2 and TRBJ1-5, with TRBD1 as a possible D gene (5 bases). V was pared by 0 bases and J by 4 bases, with 10 bases between. The V gene's germline CDR1 is SGHAT and CDR2 FQNNGV. The CDR3 spans 15 residues.

The gene calls are TRBV11-2 and TRBJ1-3; D gene ambiguous. This CDR3 is 15 amino acids long. Germline V gives CDR1 SGHAT, CDR2 FQNNGV. The V end was cut by 5 bases, the J end by 3 bases, with 14 bases between. CDR3 sequence (DNA): TGTGCCAGCAGCCTCGGGATATCCTTTGGAAACACCATATATTTT. This translates into CASSLGISFGNTIYF.

The chain couples TRBV6-5 to TRBJ1-2, with 9 bases lining up with TRBD1. Unmatched junction bases numbered 11, after V lost 5 bases and J lost 7 bases. This CDR3 has 15 residues. Germline-derived CDR1 and CDR2 are MNHEY and SVGAGI. As DNA, the CDR3 is TGTGCCAGCAGTCAGGGGGACAGGGTATCCTTTGGCTACACCTTC. Protein sequence: CASSQGDRVSFGYTF.

This clone was detected only once. The chain combines TRBV18 with TRBJ2-2; unclear D gene. CDR1 is KGHSH, CDR2 LQKENI, per germline. This CDR3 spans 16 amino acids. Trimming cost V 1 base and J 1 base, with 10 bases left between them. The CDR3 sequence is CASSPLTRLNTGELFF. CDR3 nucleotides: TGTGCCAGCTCACCACTGACTCGACTGAACACCGGGGAGCTGTTTTTT. The full variable domain, in which reference TRBV18 and TRBJ2-2 provide the parts outside the CDR3, is NAGVMQNPRHLVRRRGQEARLRCSPMKGHSHVYWYRQLPEEGLKFMVYLQKENIIDESGMPKERFSAEFPKEGPSILRIQQVVRGDSAAYFCASSPLTRLNTGELFFGEGSRLTVL.

The chain is built from TRBV6-5 and TRBJ1-1; tentative D call: TRBD1 (5 bases). The CDR3 extends over 13 amino acids. V shed 8 bases and J shed 3 bases, with 13 bases lying between them. The V gene's germline CDR1 is MNHEY and CDR2 SVGAGI. CDR3 residues: CASDPGPDTEAFF. The CDR3 DNA reads as TGTGCCAGCGATCCAGGGCCTGACACTGAAGCTTTCTTT.

This clone appeared a single time. This sequence joins TRBV7-2 and TRBJ2-1; 8 nucleotides agree with TRBD1. J lost 3 bases, V lost 5 bases, and 6 bases had no gene match. Germline CDR1 reads SGHTA; CDR2 reads FQGNSA. The CDR3 runs to 15 residues. The CDR3 spells CASSEQGVSYNEQFF. CDR3 coding DNA: TGTGCCAGCAGCGAACAGGGGGTGAGCTACAATGAGCAGTTCTTC.

This clone was recorded only once. This chain joins TRBV4-1 and TRBJ1-6; D remains ambiguous. CDR3 length: 16 amino acids. Germline V gene sequence: CDR1 MGHRA, CDR2 YSYEKL. V was pared by 4 bases and J by 8 bases, with 18 bases between. The CDR3 is CASSLRSTDSDSPLHF. The CDR3 DNA reads TGCGCCAGCAGCCTTCGATCAACGGATAGCGATTCACCCCTCCACTTT.

The V and J genes are TRBV7-9 and TRBJ2-7; the match to TRBD1 covers 9 bases. The germline V gene has CDR1 SEHNR and CDR2 FQNEAQ (reference sequence). V gave up 2 bases and J gave up 1 base; unmatched junction bases: 6. The length of the CDR3 is 16 residues. The CDR3 reads CASSLSMGTGSYEQYV. CDR3 bases: TGTGCCAGCAGCTTAAGTATGGGGACAGGGTCCTACGAGCAGTACGTC.

The V gene is TRBV27, the J gene TRBJ1-1; tentatively, D is TRBD1 (5 bases). From germline, CDR1 is MNHEY and CDR2 SMNVEV (reference sequence). The ends were cut back, 2 bases at V and 0 bases at J, with 10 bases in the middle. The CDR3 consists of 15 residues. The CDR3 DNA reads TGTGCCAGCAGTTTAGGGGCCAGGGTGAACACTGAAGCTTTCTTT. It encodes CASSLGARVNTEAFF.